This T cell receptor beta chain was captured in a study of OX40 agonist ivuxolimab in advanced cancers. Study as a whole: Each dose-escalation patient presented with hepatocellular carcinoma, melanoma, renal cell or head and neck cancer. Three patients got partial responses; one had hepatocellular carcinoma and two had cutaneous melanoma. Study-wide findings and caveats: More expanded clones were seen, on average, in CD8+ T cells than in CD4+. With doses of 0.1 to 3.0 mg/kg, CD4+ and CD8+ blood T cells had undergone clonal expansion by week 6.

CDR1 LGHNT and CDR2 FRNRAP come from the germline V gene. CDR3 size: 12 residues. V was shortened by 6 bases and J by 3 bases, with 8 bases between the two germline ends. The table came from immunoSEQ multiplex PCR; TCRdb's copy has only in-frame clones and leaves some out. The sample contains fewer than 20,000 clones, about 88% of which appear only once. To note about this clone: The antigen remains undetermined.

This rearrangement joins TRBV12-5 to TRBJ1-1; TRBD1 is a possible D gene (5 bases). This clonotype was sampled from an adult with an advanced solid tumor such as melanoma, head and neck, liver or kidney cancer. The sample was CD4+ or CD8+ T cells sorted from blood, taken in a trial of the OX40 agonist ivuxolimab. The CDR3 sequence is CASGRGDTEAFF. For the CDR3, the DNA is TGTGCTAGTGGCCGGGGGGACACTGAAGCTTTCTTT.